The sequence of this T cell receptor (beta chain) was determined in a study of blood T cell repertoires in COVID-19. The J segment lost 4 bases and the V segment lost 5 bases, leaving 11 bases of the junction unmatched. This CDR3 has 15 amino acids. From germline, CDR1 is SGHTA and CDR2 FQGTGA. Some clones are missing from TCRdb's copy, which holds only in-frame ones; the method was immunoSEQ multiplex PCR. The top ten clones hold roughly 4% of a sample with 470,000 or so clones, about 89% of them seen once. Source material: peripheral blood. The TCR sequence derives from a woman aged 25 to 39 with acute or convalescent COVID-19. The chain has TRBV7-3 and TRBJ2-7; TRBD1 matches 7 bases. CDR3 bases: TGTGCCAGCAGCCCCCATGGGACAGACACTTACGAGCAGTACTTC. It translates to CASSPHGTDTYEQYF.